This T cell receptor (beta chain) comes out of a study of identical twins. Trimming at V came to 2 bases and at J to 6 bases, leaving 7 bases not matched to a gene. Germline CDR1 is MDHEN and CDR2 is SYDVKM. This CDR3 is built from 15 residues. TCRdb re-called the 5' RACE reads with MiXCR, one entry per CDR3 protein. The table records 350,000 to 450,000 distinct CDR3 sequences, around 18% of them present only once. This TCR was sampled from a man aged 45 to 65 in good health. The sample taken for sequencing was naive T cells sorted from blood. The genes are TRBV28 and TRBJ2-1; TRBD1 matches 7 bases. As DNA, the CDR3 is TGTGCCAGCAGTTTACCGGGACAGCAGATCAATGAGCAGTTCTTC. Protein: CASSLPGQQINEQFF.